One sample yielded the 6 T cell receptor beta chains listed below, sequenced in a study of blood T cell repertoires in COVID-19. Only in-frame clones appear in the TCRdb table, and some are missing; sequencing was by immunoSEQ multiplex PCR. The table shows around 300,000 clones, with roughly nine tenths occurring only once. The specimen sequenced was PBMCs or T cells enriched from blood (not recorded which). These receptors were obtained from a woman between 40 and 55 years old who had recovered from COVID-19.

The J gene is TRBJ2-2, the V gene TRBV6-2 or TRBV6-3; no reliable D call. Germline loops: CDR1 MNHEY, CDR2 SVGEGT. This CDR3 comprises 16 residues. V lost 2 bases and J lost 4, with 14 bases in between. DNA of the CDR3: TGTGCCAGCAGTTACGGTTATGAGCGCGGCACCGGGGAGCTGTTTTTT. Translating gives CASSYGYERGTGELFF.

CDR3 sequence reads: CASSFRQTGEANEKLFF. The CDR3 nucleotides read TGTGCCAGCAGCTTCCGACAGACCGGGGAGGCTAATGAAAAACTGTTTTTT. This rearrangement joins TRBV5-6 to TRBJ1-4; maybe TRBD1 (5 bases). Germline values: CDR1 SGHDT, CDR2 YYEEEE. The CDR3 extends over 17 amino acids. V was cut by 2 bases and J by 3 bases, with 17 bases left in between. Full variable domain (outside the CDR3, taken from reference TRBV5-6 and TRBJ1-4): DAGVTQSPTHLIKTRGQQVTLRCSPKSGHDTVSWYQQALGQGPQFIFQYYEEEERQRGNFPDRFSGHQFPNYSSELNVNALLLGDSALYLCASSFRQTGEANEKLFFGSGTQLSVL.

CDR3 sequence reads: CASSWTGVYSPLHF. The DNA of the CDR3 is TGTGCCAGCAGTTGGACAGGGGTATATTCACCCCTCCACTTT. The genes are TRBV6-2 or TRBV6-3 and TRBJ1-6, with 9 nucleotides matching TRBD1. The CDR3 contains 14 residues. The J segment lost 8 bases and the V segment lost 4 bases, leaving 3 bases of the junction unmatched. Germline V CDR1 and CDR2: MNHEY, SVGEGT.

The chain joins TRBV13 to TRBJ2-5, with 9 nucleotides matching TRBD2. The V and J ends lost 6 bases and 2 bases, in that order; junction bases with no gene match: 10. CDR1 PRHDT and CDR2 FYEKMQ come from the germline V gene (reference sequence). This CDR3 has 16 residues. CDR3 in amino acids: CASSPTGLASQETQYF. The CDR3, as DNA: TGTGCCAGCAGTCCTACGGGACTAGCTAGTCAAGAGACCCAGTACTTC. The full variable domain, in which reference TRBV13 and TRBJ2-5 provide the parts outside the CDR3, is AAGVIQSPRHLIKEKRETATLKCYPIPRHDTVYWYQQGPGQDPQFLISFYEKMQSDKGSIPDRFSAQQFSDYHSELNMSSLELGDSALYFCASSPTGLASQETQYFGPGTRLLVL.

This clone showed up just once. The CDR3 sequence: CASSFRLAEQETQYF. DNA of the CDR3: TGTGCCAGCAGCTTTCGACTAGCGGAACAAGAGACCCAGTACTTC. The genes are TRBV11-2 and TRBJ2-5; 9 bases map to TRBD2. CDR3 length: 15 residues. The germline V gene has CDR1 SGHAT and CDR2 FQNNGV. The junction had 4 bases not matched to a gene; V was cut back by 3 bases and J by 2 bases.

The rearrangement uses TRBV15 and TRBJ2-7; D is uncertain. Germline V gives CDR1 LNHNV, CDR2 YYDKDF (reference sequence). V lost 0 bases to trimming and J lost 5 bases, with 8 bases between them. The CDR3 consists of 13 residues. This CDR3 reads CATSRDLSDEQYF. CDR3 DNA sequence: TGTGCCACCAGCAGAGATCTTTCGGACGAGCAGTACTTC.